Detailed here is one T cell receptor beta chain. The target antigen is unknown. The data are from a study of T cell repertoires in cytomegalovirus infection. Study details: Recently identified HLA-C-restricted CMV epitopes were used, and well-studied HLA-B-restricted CMV epitopes were used as well. Both CMV infection and a matching HLA type were indicated by public TCR beta signatures. General study results and limits: The study found HLA-C-restricted CMV-specific TCR beta clonotypes dominating the ex vivo response. There were carriers of CMV plus the relevant HLA, and cumulative public TCR beta family frequency identified them.

TCRdb itself ran the reads through MiXCR, one entry per CDR3 protein. The table includes tens of thousands of distinct CDR3 sequences, 40% to 50% detected once. Sequences were derived from CD8+ T cells from cultured PBMCs, sampled from culture after CMV antigen stimulation. This TCR derives from a human donor in good health (CMV status not recorded). Some clones in this sample may be carry-over from other donors' samples.

CDR3 bases: TGTGCCAGCAGCTCGACAGGGACTAGCAATCAGCCCCAGCATTTT. Translating it yields CASSSTGTSNQPQHF. The J gene is TRBJ1-5, the V gene TRBV7-9, with TRBD1 matching 7 bases. The CDR3 has 15 residues. The germline V gene encodes CDR1 SEHNR and CDR2 FQNEAQ (reference sequence). J was trimmed by 0 bases and V by 4 bases; bases with no gene match: 3.